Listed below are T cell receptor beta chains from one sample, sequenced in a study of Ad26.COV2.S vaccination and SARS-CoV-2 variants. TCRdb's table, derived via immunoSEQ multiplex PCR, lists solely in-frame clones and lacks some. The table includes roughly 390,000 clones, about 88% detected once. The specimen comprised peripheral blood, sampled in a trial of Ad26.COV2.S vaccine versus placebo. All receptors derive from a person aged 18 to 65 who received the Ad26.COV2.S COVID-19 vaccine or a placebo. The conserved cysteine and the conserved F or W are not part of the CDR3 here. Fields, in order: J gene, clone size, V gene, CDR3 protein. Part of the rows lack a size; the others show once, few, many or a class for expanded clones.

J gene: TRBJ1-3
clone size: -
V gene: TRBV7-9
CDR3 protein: ASSLVKAGYSGNTIY

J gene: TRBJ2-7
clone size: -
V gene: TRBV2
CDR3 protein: ANAGTPSYEQY

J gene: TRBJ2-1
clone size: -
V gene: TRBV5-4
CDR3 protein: ASSLEGGRYEQF

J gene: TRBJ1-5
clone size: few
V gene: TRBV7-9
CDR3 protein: ASSLNRGQGYSNQPQH

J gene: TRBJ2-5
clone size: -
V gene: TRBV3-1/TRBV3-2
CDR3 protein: ASSQPYGLAGKTAQY

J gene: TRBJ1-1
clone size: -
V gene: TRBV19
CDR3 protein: ASRPPGARGEAF

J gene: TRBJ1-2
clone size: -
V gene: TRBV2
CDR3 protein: ASRTLQISYGYT

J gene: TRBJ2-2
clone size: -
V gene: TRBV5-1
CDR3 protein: ASTPRDPLTGELF

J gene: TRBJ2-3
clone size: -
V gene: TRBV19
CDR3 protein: ASSGRAGAPDTQY

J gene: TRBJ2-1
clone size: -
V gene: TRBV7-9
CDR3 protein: ASSLGQGVNNEQF

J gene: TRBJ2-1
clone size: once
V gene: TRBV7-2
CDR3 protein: ASSFEEQSYNEQF

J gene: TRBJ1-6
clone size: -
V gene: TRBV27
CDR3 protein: ASSLRVSNSPLH

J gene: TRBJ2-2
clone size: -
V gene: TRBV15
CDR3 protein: ATSKWGLKNTGELF

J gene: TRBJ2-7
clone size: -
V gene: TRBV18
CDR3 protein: ASSTPTGSPYEQY

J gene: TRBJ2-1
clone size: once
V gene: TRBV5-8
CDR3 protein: ASSLGTVQRANEQF

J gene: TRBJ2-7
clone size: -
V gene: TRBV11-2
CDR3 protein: ASSRAGQGVDEQY

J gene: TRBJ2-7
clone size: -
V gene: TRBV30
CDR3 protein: AWGDSSYEQY

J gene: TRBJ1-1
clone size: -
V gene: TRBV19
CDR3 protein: ASSMGQGGTEAF

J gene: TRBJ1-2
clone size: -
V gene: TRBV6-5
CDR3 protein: ASTGQGYGYT

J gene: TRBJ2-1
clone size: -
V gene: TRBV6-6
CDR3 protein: ASSYSRDNEQF

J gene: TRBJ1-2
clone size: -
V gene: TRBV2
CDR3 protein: ASSEGQGFGYT

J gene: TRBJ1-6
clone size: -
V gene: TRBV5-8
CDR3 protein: ASSFPTGTSGYSLH

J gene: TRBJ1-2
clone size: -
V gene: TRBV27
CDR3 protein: ASSLNGQGGFGYT

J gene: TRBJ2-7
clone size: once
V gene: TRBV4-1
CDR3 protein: ASSQPGGEQY

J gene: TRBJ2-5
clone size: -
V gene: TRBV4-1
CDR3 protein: ASSQDPRGLETQY

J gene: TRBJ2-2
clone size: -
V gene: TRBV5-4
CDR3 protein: ASSLVSGGRRTGELF

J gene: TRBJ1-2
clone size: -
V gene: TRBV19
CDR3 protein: ASSISYRERYGYT

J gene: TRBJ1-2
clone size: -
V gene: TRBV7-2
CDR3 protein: ASRLAGSYGYT

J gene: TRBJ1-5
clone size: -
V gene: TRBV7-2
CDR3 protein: ASSLDPEGDQPQH

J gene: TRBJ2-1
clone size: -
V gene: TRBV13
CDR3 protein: ASSLVWVAGVFSYNEQF

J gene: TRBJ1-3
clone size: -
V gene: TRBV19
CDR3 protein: ASSRENTIY

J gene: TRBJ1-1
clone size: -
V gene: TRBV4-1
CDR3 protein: ASSFGQGTEAF

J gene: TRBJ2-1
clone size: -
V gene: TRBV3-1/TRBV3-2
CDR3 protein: ASSQIPLYNEQF

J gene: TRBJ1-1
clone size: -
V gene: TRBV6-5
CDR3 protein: ASSLDRGDTEAF

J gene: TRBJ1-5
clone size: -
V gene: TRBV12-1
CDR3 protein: ASRDGQGNQPQH

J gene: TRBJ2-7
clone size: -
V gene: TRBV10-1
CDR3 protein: ASSDSYEQY

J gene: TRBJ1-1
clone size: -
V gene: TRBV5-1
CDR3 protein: ASSFGQSGVNTEAF

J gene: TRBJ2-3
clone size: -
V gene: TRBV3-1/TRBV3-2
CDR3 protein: ASSHESTDTQY

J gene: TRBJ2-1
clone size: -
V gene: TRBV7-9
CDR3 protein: ASSSDRGLRNEQF

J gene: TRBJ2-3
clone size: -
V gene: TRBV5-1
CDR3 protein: ASRNRDMGDTQY

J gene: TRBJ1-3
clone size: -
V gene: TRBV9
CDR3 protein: ASSPTTGERAGNTIY

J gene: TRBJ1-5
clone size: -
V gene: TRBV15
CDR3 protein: ATSRGPGTGHQPQH

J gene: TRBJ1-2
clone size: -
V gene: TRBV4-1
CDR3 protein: ASSHLQGENGYT

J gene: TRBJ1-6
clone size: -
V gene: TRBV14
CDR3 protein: ASSQAFPRQPLH